This TCR beta chain was sequenced for a study of sequential checkpoint blockade in melanoma. In the study overall: Both treatment sequences were followed by maintenance nivolumab.

Some clones are missing from TCRdb's copy, which holds only in-frame ones; the method was immunoSEQ multiplex PCR. This sample has under 45,000 clones, with roughly four fifths found just once. Germline loops: CDR1 SGHRS, CDR2 YFSETQ. The length of the CDR3 is 15 residues. V was clipped by 0 bases and J by 0 bases; unmatched bases: 0. Treatment here: randomized to nivolumab then ipilimumab (arm A) or the reverse (arm B). The receptor was derived from a human donor with melanoma. The genes are TRBV5-1 and TRBJ1-3; 7 bases are a match to TRBD1. The sample consisted of CD8+ T cells sorted from blood (inferred from file names), taken from a patient given nivolumab and ipilimumab in sequence. The chain's CDR3 is CASSLGDSSGNTIYF. The CDR3 region has the DNA TGCGCCAGCAGCTTGGGGGACAGCTCTGGAAACACCATATATTTT.